These T cell receptor beta chains were read from a single sample in a study of shared clonotypes between healthy human individuals. Assay: immunoSEQ multiplex PCR; the TCRdb copy retains only in-frame clones and omits some. The data contain 150,000 to 200,000 clones, 60% to 75% of them singletons. The specimen sequenced was memory CD4+ T cells sorted from blood. These receptors all come from a man between 25 and 39 years old in good health. Each CDR3 is given with its conserved first and last residue. The order of the fields is V gene, clone size, J gene, D gene, CDR3 protein, CDR3 DNA. The D gene is left open where the match is weak. Only some rows state a clone size, as once, few, many or a class for expanded clones.

TRBV10-2	few	TRBJ1-1	-	CASNFGGRQYTEAFF	TGCGCCAGCAATTTTGGGGGCAGACAATACACTGAAGCTTTCTTT
TRBV5-4	-	TRBJ2-3	TRBD1	CASSLAPGTGGSDTQYF	TGTGCCAGCAGCTTGGCCCCCGGGACAGGGGGCTCAGATACGCAGTATTTT
TRBV28	-	TRBJ1-5	-	CASSLVSSRIYSNQPQHF	TGTGCCAGCAGTTTGGTGTCTTCCCGTATTTATAGCAATCAGCCCCAGCATTTT
TRBV30	many	TRBJ1-5	-	CAWSLTATNQPQHF	TGTGCCTGGAGTTTGACAGCTACCAATCAGCCCCAGCATTTT
TRBV5-1	few	TRBJ1-4	-	CASSLAIMPGRNEKLFF	TGCGCCAGCAGCTTGGCCATCATGCCAGGGCGGAATGAAAAACTGTTTTTT
TRBV28	-	TRBJ2-7	-	CASQGRREQYF	TGTGCCAGCCAAGGCAGGCGCGAGCAGTACTTC
TRBV5-6	few	TRBJ2-7	-	CASSLDYEQYF	TGTGCCAGCAGCCTGGACTACGAGCAGTACTTC
TRBV2	-	TRBJ2-1	TRBD2	CASSEALAPLDEQFF	TGTGCCAGCAGTGAGGCACTAGCGCCCCTCGATGAGCAGTTCTTC
TRBV18	once	TRBJ2-3	-	CASSLRGSGTDTQYF	TGTGCCAGCTCACTCCGGGGGTCAGGCACAGATACGCAGTATTTT
TRBV27	once	TRBJ1-3	-	CASSLLTRIVSSSGNTIYF	TGTGCCAGCAGTTTATTGACTCGGATTGTCAGTTCATCTGGAAACACCATATATTTT
TRBV10-1	-	TRBJ2-7	TRBD1	CASSDDRDEQYF	TGCGCCAGCAGTGACGACAGGGACGAGCAGTACTTC
TRBV7-3	-	TRBJ2-1	TRBD2	CASSTLAGVSYNEQFF	TGTGCCAGCAGCACCCTAGCGGGAGTATCCTACAATGAGCAGTTCTTC
TRBV9	-	TRBJ2-7	TRBD2	CASSAGTKYEQYF	TGTGCCAGCAGCGCCGGGACTAAATACGAGCAGTACTTC
TRBV28	-	TRBJ2-3	TRBD1	CASSRQGADTQYF	TGTGCCAGCAGCCGACAGGGAGCAGATACGCAGTATTTT
TRBV7-9	-	TRBJ2-7	-	CASGGTSLYEQYF	TGTGCCAGCGGCGGGACTTCTCTCTACGAGCAGTACTTC
TRBV7-7	-	TRBJ2-1	-	CASSLGPGRHNEQFF	TGTGCCAGCAGCTTAGGTCCCGGACGGCACAATGAGCAGTTCTTC
TRBV7-6	-	TRBJ1-3	-	CASSPLGNTIYF	TGTGCCAGCAGCCCTCTCGGAAACACCATATATTTT
TRBV15	-	TRBJ2-5	-	CATSRAPRGETQYF	TGTGCCACCAGCAGGGCCCCCCGGGGTGAGACCCAGTACTTC
TRBV19	-	TRBJ2-7	-	CASSIQRSYEQYF	TGTGCCAGTAGTATACAGCGCTCCTACGAGCAGTACTTC
TRBV7-8	-	TRBJ2-7	-	CASSNENTEYF	TGTGCCAGCAGCAACGAGAATACGGAGTACTTC
TRBV14	-	TRBJ2-1	TRBD1	CASSLNYGTGGLSSYNEQFF	TGTGCCAGCAGCCTAAATTACGGGACAGGGGGTTTGAGCTCCTACAATGAGCAGTTCTTC
TRBV10-3	-	TRBJ1-1	-	CAISALGTQALADTEAFF	TGTGCCATCAGTGCACTCGGGACTCAGGCGCTTGCGGACACTGAAGCTTTCTTT
TRBV30	-	TRBJ2-1	TRBD1	CAWSRQGASVGQFF	TGTGCCTGGAGCAGACAGGGGGCATCGGTAGGGCAGTTCTTC
TRBV5-4	-	TRBJ2-1	TRBD2	CASSYSSGSYNEQFF	TGTGCCAGCAGCTACTCTAGCGGGAGTTACAATGAGCAGTTCTTC
TRBV15	-	TRBJ2-1	TRBD2	CATSIIRTSRISDAEQFF	TGTGCCACCAGCATTATAAGGACTAGCCGGATCTCTGACGCTGAGCAGTTCTTC
TRBV11-2	once	TRBJ2-2	TRBD2	CASTRAGRWSGELFF	TGTGCCAGCACCCGAGCGGGACGGTGGTCCGGGGAGCTGTTTTTT
TRBV27	-	TRBJ2-1	TRBD2	CASNLLGTSGYNEQFF	TGTGCCAGCAACCTCCTCGGGACTAGCGGCTACAATGAGCAGTTCTTC
TRBV2	-	TRBJ2-1	-	CASSDMRVWSEQFF	TGTGCCAGCAGTGATATGAGGGTTTGGAGTGAGCAGTTCTTC
TRBV10-1	-	TRBJ2-5	-	CASSESQVPGETQYF	TGCGCCAGCAGTGAGTCACAGGTCCCAGGGGAGACCCAGTACTTC
TRBV14	-	TRBJ2-2	-	CASSQARAGELFF	TGTGCCAGCAGCCAAGCAAGGGCCGGGGAGCTGTTTTTT
TRBV5-6	-	TRBJ2-4	-	CASSLFQGISKNIQYF	TGTGCCAGCAGCTTGTTCCAGGGGATATCCAAAAACATTCAGTACTTC
TRBV5-1	-	TRBJ2-3	TRBD2	CASSLAGGWTDTQYF	TGCGCCAGCAGCTTGGCGGGAGGTTGGACAGATACGCAGTATTTT
TRBV5-1	-	TRBJ2-5	-	CASSLTAGKGWETQYF	TGCGCCAGCAGCTTAACGGCAGGGAAAGGCTGGGAGACCCAGTACTTC
TRBV11-2	-	TRBJ1-4	-	CASSRSRIEKLFF	TGTGCCAGCAGCCGATCAAGGATTGAAAAACTGTTTTTT
TRBV19	-	TRBJ2-7	TRBD1	CASGTGGYEQYF	TGTGCCAGCGGGACAGGGGGCTACGAGCAGTACTTC
TRBV7-6	-	TRBJ2-3	TRBD1	CASSRTGRTDTQYF	TGTGCCAGCAGCAGGACAGGGAGAACAGATACGCAGTATTTT
TRBV2	-	TRBJ2-7	-	CASREGTRTEQYF	TGTGCCAGCAGAGAGGGGACTCGTACTGAGCAGTACTTC
TRBV29-1	-	TRBJ2-1	TRBD2	CSGRTSGRFGEQFF	TGCAGCGGTCGGACTAGCGGGAGATTTGGTGAGCAGTTCTTC
TRBV28	few	TRBJ2-7	TRBD1	CASSFPGQGSYEQYF	TGTGCCAGCAGTTTCCCGGGACAGGGATCCTACGAGCAGTACTTC
TRBV5-4	-	TRBJ2-1	-	CASSLPKGDEQFF	TGTGCCAGCAGCTTACCGAAGGGGGATGAGCAGTTCTTC
TRBV29-1	-	TRBJ2-2	TRBD2	CSGRTSGTGELFF	TGCAGCGGACGGACTAGCGGGACCGGGGAGCTGTTTTTT
TRBV6-6	-	TRBJ2-7	TRBD1	CASSYPGQGNYEQYF	TGTGCCAGCAGTTATCCGGGACAGGGAAACTACGAGCAGTACTTC
TRBV19	-	TRBJ1-2	-	CASSMEAGYGYTF	TGTGCCAGTAGTATGGAGGCGGGCTATGGCTACACCTTC
TRBV11-3	-	TRBJ2-2	TRBD2	CASSLDGTSGGGELFF	TGTGCCAGCAGCTTAGATGGCACTAGCGGAGGGGGGGAGCTGTTTTTT
TRBV11-2	-	TRBJ1-4	TRBD1	CASSPNRGRRELFF	TGTGCCAGCAGCCCGAACAGGGGGCGCAGGGAACTGTTTTTT
TRBV18	-	TRBJ2-3	TRBD2	CASSPVLAGATDTQYF	TGTGCCAGCTCACCAGTCCTAGCGGGAGCCACAGATACGCAGTATTTT
TRBV5-1	-	TRBJ2-1	-	CASSRTGENPYNEQFF	TGCGCCAGCAGCCGCACTGGGGAGAACCCCTACAATGAGCAGTTCTTC
TRBV28	-	TRBJ1-2	TRBD1	CASSFLGQDYGYTF	TGTGCCAGCAGTTTCCTCGGACAGGATTATGGCTACACCTTC
TRBV10-3	once	TRBJ2-5	TRBD2	CAISGLAGGGETQYF	TGTGCCATCAGCGGACTAGCGGGAGGAGGGGAGACCCAGTACTTC
TRBV25-1	once	TRBJ2-7	-	CASTEGPPTYEQYF	TGTGCCAGCACCGAAGGTCCCCCTACCTACGAGCAGTACTTC